The present T cell receptor beta chain was sequenced within a study of early T cells in non-severe SARS-CoV-2 infection. At least ten counts were recorded for this clonotype. TCRdb re-called the 5' RACE reads through MiXCR, storing one row per CDR3 protein. The top ten clones hold under 12% of a sample with fewer than 65,000 distinct CDR3 sequences, roughly 8.2% of them seen once. This CDR3 contains 15 residues. Germline assignment: CDR1 GTSNPN and CDR2 SVGIG (reference sequence). Deletions cut 4 bases from V and 1 base from J, with 15 bases between. The sequence derives from an adult who was a healthcare worker with PCR-confirmed SARS-CoV-2 infection or an uninfected control (not recorded which). Sequencing used whole blood, obtained at baseline. V usage is TRBV30 and J usage is TRBJ2-3; D may be TRBD1 or TRBD2 (5 bases each). CDR3: CAWTWTGLRTDTQYF. The CDR3 region has the DNA TGTGCCTGGACTTGGACGGGGCTCCGCACAGATACGCAGTATTTT.